This TCR beta chain came from a study of blood T cell repertoires in COVID-19. Study-wide background: From the United States, Italy and Spain came samples of acute and convalescent COVID-19.

In assigning cohorts, the study relied on participant-reported clinical history. The germline V gene has CDR1 MGHDK and CDR2 SYGVNS. Trimming removed 3 bases at V and 0 bases at J, with 14 bases between. The CDR3 length is 16 residues. Authors' processing steps: Amplification with reference gene primers provided the estimates of nucleated cell counts. Profiled with immunoSEQ multiplex PCR; TCRdb holds only in-frame clones, not every one. That table furnishes V, J and clone size, whereas the DNA furnished D and trimming. The sample contains fewer than 500,000 clones, nearly 90% of which appear only once.

The chain has TRBV25-1 and TRBJ1-1; no firm D call. The sequenced sample was PBMCs or T cells enriched from blood (not recorded which). This clonotype was obtained from a woman between 18 and 30 years old with acute COVID-19. The CDR3 loop is CASSDGGQPVNTEAFF. Written as DNA, the CDR3 is TGTGCCAGCAGTGATGGAGGCCAACCAGTGAACACTGAAGCTTTCTTT.